A single sample gave rise to the 14 T cell receptor beta chains below, sequenced in a study of control samples from healthy donors and cancer patients. Sequencing was performed with immunoSEQ multiplex PCR; in TCRdb, only in-frame clones are kept and a portion is missing. In the table there are roughly 120,000 clones, approximately 90% of which are singletons. What was sequenced was blood. The receptors were gathered from a man aged 30 to 39 in good health.

This chain links TRBV27 with TRBJ1-4, with TRBD1 identical over 7 bases. CDR3 size: 15 residues. CDR1 is MNHEY, CDR2 SMNVEV, per germline (reference sequence). V was pared by 7 bases and J by 8 bases, with 13 bases of the junction left unmatched. The CDR3 nucleotides read TGTGCCAGCATTGAAGACAGGGCGGTTCGGGAAAAACTGTTTTTT. Amino acids: CASIEDRAVREKLFF.

This chain links TRBV4-1 with TRBJ1-2; D remains unclear. Trimming took off 3 bases at V and 7 bases at J, with 9 bases between the two ends. This CDR3 region has 12 residues. Germline CDR1 reads MGHRA; CDR2 reads YSYEKL. Here the CDR3 DNA reads TGCGCCAGCAGCCAGAGTACTAGTGGCTACACCTTC. Translation gives CASSQSTSGYTF.

V and J are TRBV6-5 and TRBJ1-3; D might be TRBD1 (5 bases). The V end was cut by 8 bases, the J end by 3 bases, with 11 bases between. The germline CDR1 and CDR2 sequences are MNHEY and SVGAGI. The CDR3 is made up of 13 amino acids. The CDR3 reads CASLGAFGNTIYF. CDR3 nucleotides: TGTGCCAGCCTCGGGGCCTTTGGAAACACCATATATTTT.

V usage is TRBV19 and J usage is TRBJ1-6; D is perhaps TRBD1 (5 bases). The CDR3 has 13 amino acids. Trimming took 6 bases from V and 9 from J, leaving 12 bases between them. Germline values: CDR1 LNHDA, CDR2 SQIVND (reference sequence). The CDR3 sequence: CASRVGRSSPLHF. The CDR3 DNA reads as TGTGCCAGTAGGGTGGGACGGAGTTCACCCCTCCACTTT.

V usage is TRBV3-1 (or the pseudogene TRBV3-2) and J usage is TRBJ2-5; no firm D call. The CDR3 runs to 11 residues. Germline V gives CDR1 LGHDT, CDR2 YNNKEL (reference sequence). Trimming removed 3 bases at V and 4 bases at J, with 3 bases between. DNA of the CDR3: TGTGCCAGCAGCCACGGAGAGACCCAGTACTTC. Translating gives CASSHGETQYF.

The rearrangement uses TRBV7-2 and TRBJ1-1, with D hard to call. V was shortened by 5 bases and J by 3 bases, with 10 bases between the two germline ends. CDR1 and CDR2 from the germline V gene are SGHTA and FQGNSA. CDR3 length equals 13 residues. The DNA of the CDR3 is TGTGCCAGCAGCACCCTCCAATACACTGAAGCTTTCTTT. Encoded protein: CASSTLQYTEAFF.

This chain connects TRBV6-4 to TRBJ2-5, with D possibly being TRBD1 (7 bases). The CDR3 loop spans 14 amino acids. V shed 10 bases and J shed 5 bases, with 20 bases lying between them. Germline V CDR1 and CDR2: MRHNA, SNTAGT. DNA for the CDR3: TGTGCCACCTCTAAAGGAGGGGGCGAGGAGACCCAGTACTTC. This codes for CATSKGGGEETQYF.

The V call is TRBV20-1, the J call TRBJ1-6; D unresolved. The CDR3 spans 14 residues. With 3 bases removed from V and 2 bases from J, the gap between germline ends came to 8 bases. Germline V gene data show CDR1 as DFQATT and CDR2 as SNEGSKA (reference sequence). The CDR3 DNA reads TGCAGTGCTAGTTCAGGAACCTATAATTCACCCCTCCACTTT. This sequence encodes CSASSGTYNSPLHF.

V and J are TRBV7-6 and TRBJ1-3, with TRBD1 as a possible D gene (5 bases). From germline, CDR1 is SGHVS and CDR2 FNYEAQ. CDR3 size: 14 residues. Trimming left V 5 bases short and J 2 bases short, with 10 bases between. The CDR3 DNA is TGTGCCAGCAGCCCAGGGACTGCTGGAAACACCATATATTTT. Translated: CASSPGTAGNTIYF. The full variable domain, with the rest looked up from reference TRBV7-6 and TRBJ1-3, is GAGVSQSPRYKVTKRGQDVALRCDPISGHVSLYWYRQALGQGPEFLTYFNYEAQQDKSGLPNDRFSAERPEGSISTLTIQRTEQRDSAMYRCASSPGTAGNTIYFGEGSWLTVV.

The genes are TRBV24-1 and TRBJ2-1; D gene ambiguous. From germline, CDR1 is KGHDR and CDR2 SFDVKD. The CDR3 length is 13 residues. V lost 4 bases and J 10 bases, leaving 13 bases between the germline ends. This CDR3 reads CATSEGSALEQFF. The CDR3 DNA reads as TGTGCCACCAGTGAAGGTTCAGCCTTAGAGCAGTTCTTC.

This chain's CDR3 is CAWSVVQTNSPLHF. CDR3 nucleotides: TGTGCCTGGAGTGTGGTACAAACTAATTCACCCCTCCACTTT. The rearrangement links TRBV30 to TRBJ1-6, with D unresolved. Germline V gene sequence: CDR1 GTSNPN, CDR2 SVGIG (reference sequence). V dropped 0 bases and J dropped 6 bases, with 9 bases sitting between them. The CDR3 sequence is 14 residues long. Using reference TRBV30 and TRBJ1-6 for the parts outside the CDR3, the full variable domain is SQTIHQWPATLVQPVGSPLSLECTVEGTSNPNLYWYRQAAGRGLQLLFYSVGIGQISSEVPQNLSASRPQDRQFILSSKKLLLSDSGFYLCAWSVVQTNSPLHFGNGTRLTVT.

The J gene is TRBJ1-2, the V gene TRBV5-1; no clear D. CDR3 length equals 12 residues. Germline CDR1 is SGHRS and CDR2 is YFSETQ. V lost 0 bases and J lost 4, with 4 bases in between. CDR3 DNA: TGCGCCAGCAGCTTGGGAGCCTATGGCTACACCTTC. This codes for CASSLGAYGYTF.

The gene calls are TRBV24-1 and TRBJ2-6; D is ambiguous. This CDR3 is 13 amino acids long. Per germline, CDR1 KGHDR and CDR2 SFDVKD. The V gene lost 9 bases and the J gene lost 0 bases, with 5 bases spanning the gap. The DNA for the CDR3 is TGTGCCACCGCGGTCTCTGGGGCCAACGTCCTGACTTTC. It translates to CATAVSGANVLTF.

CDR3 sequence: CASSLAGTGMNTEAFF. As DNA, the CDR3 is TGTGCCAGCAGCTTGGCCGGGACAGGAATGAACACTGAAGCTTTCTTT. The V and J genes are TRBV7-6 and TRBJ1-1, with 8 bases identical to TRBD1. With V trimmed by 3 bases and J by 0 bases, 6 bases remained unmatched. Germline CDR1 and CDR2: SGHVS and FNYEAQ. The CDR3 is made up of 16 amino acids.